The entry below gives a single T cell receptor (beta chain) sequence along with its context. Its antigen remains undetermined. No base qualities exist here, and no much larger clone lies one base off it. This sample was taken from a study of blood T cell repertoires in COVID-19 (dated by TCRdb to 2019 to 2021). Study-level background: The collaborator samples originated in the United States, Italy and Spain and spanned the acute and convalescent phases of COVID-19. The material from the prospective study consisted of cDNA or gDNA derived from T cells, B-cell-depleted T cells, or PBMCs. The dataset comprised deeply sampled blood TCRbeta repertoires from subjects exposed to, actively infected with, or recovered from COVID-19. A freely available public database, intended as a resource for researchers studying the immune response to SARS-CoV-2, is where the repertoires were released. Samples were obtained from the ongoing ImmuneRACE study (first 160 participants) and from 1,254 subjects provided by 6 global collaborators. A de-identified subject ID, COVID-19 status, age in years and sex were almost always included in the sample metadata. Where available, HLA class I and class II types were taken from metadata supplied by the sample provider and were not determined by assay-based typing.

The paper's findings and limits, for the study overall: Clinical and demographic metadata were provided uncurated, with the amount varying by source and participant.

Inclusive of the bounding cysteine and phenylalanine, the CDR3 is 14 residues long. Left in the record is the CDR3 DNA by itself, 42 bases read in frame from the first base. For CDR1 and CDR2, the germline V gene lists SGHRS and YFSETQ. V lost 7 bases and J lost 6 bases; the stretch between them is 19 bases long. Whole blood was collected in K2EDTA tubes by collaborating institutions according to the institutions' own protocols. For TCRbeta analysis, collaborator samples were shipped as frozen whole blood, as isolated PBMCs, or as DNA extracted from either sample type. TCRbeta CDR3 regions were amplified from genomic DNA by means of the immunoSEQ Assay, a bias-controlled multiplex PCR. The authors' pipeline ran thus. The number of nucleated cells in each sample was estimated from the amplification of reference gene primers within the assay. To quantify the absolute abundance of each unique TCRbeta CDR3 rearrangement, sequence reads were collapsed and filtered. Productive Simpson clonality was computed per sample as the square root of Simpson's diversity index over productive rearrangements. TCRdb obtained this table from immuneACCESS and retained in-frame rearrangements with V and J assigned. These tables miss some clones; where compared with another copy, unresolved V genes account for less than half of the shortfall, and the remainder is unexplained. V and J calls and clone size are given by that table; D and trimming were obtained from the DNA. The sample profile shows approximately 140,000 clones; 70% to 85% of them were found once. The ten most abundant clones make up almost 6.5% of the sample.

Sample: peripheral blood. The V and J genes are TRBV5-1 and TRBJ1-2; the D gene cannot be named for sure. The sequence derives from a human donor in a cohort sampled during active COVID-19. The DNA sequence is TGCGCCAGCGGCCCCCTCGTGGCTAGCGATGGCTACACCTTC. This gives the protein CASGPLVASDGYTF.